A single sample is the source of the 30 T cell receptor beta chains below, sequenced in a study of control samples from healthy donors and cancer patients. Sequencing used immunoSEQ multiplex PCR; TCRdb keeps in-frame clones, though not all of them. This sample has about 89,000 clones; roughly 86% occur once, and the top ten carry more than 20%. Sequencing was performed on blood. The receptors were sampled from a man in his thirties or forties in good health.

This chain uses TRBV6-5 with TRBJ1-2; TRBD1 might be the D (6 bases). CDR1 is MNHEY and CDR2 is SVGAGI in the germline V gene. The CDR3 contains 14 residues. Between the trimmed V and J ends, which lost 6 bases and 8 bases, there was a span of 19 bases. CDR3 bases: TGTGCCAGCAGCTCAATCAGGGGTTCGGGAGGCTACACCTTC. Encoded protein: CASSSIRGSGGYTF.

This rearrangement joins TRBV6-6 to TRBJ2-2, with a tentative D call TRBD2 (5 bases). The V and J ends lost 0 bases and 2 bases respectively, with 10 bases between them. The CDR3 is made up of 16 amino acids. Germline CDR1 reads MNHNY; CDR2 reads SVGAGI (reference sequence). The CDR3, as DNA: TGTGCCAGCAGTTACTCGTGGACTCTCAACACCGGGGAGCTGTTTTTT. Translation: CASSYSWTLNTGELFF.

The rearrangement links TRBV27 to TRBJ2-1, with 8 positions matching TRBD1. Germline lookup yields CDR1 MNHEY and CDR2 SMNVEV (reference sequence). V shed 4 bases, J shed 7 bases, and the junction held 6 bases outside the gene matches. This CDR3 spans 14 amino acids. CDR3 coding DNA: TGTGCCAGCAGTTCGGGACAGGTAAAGAATGAGCAGTTCTTC. Protein sequence: CASSSGQVKNEQFF.

CDR3 coding DNA: TGCGCCAGCAGCTTGACCGGGACAGAGTACAATGAGCAGTTCTTC. Its translation: CASSLTGTEYNEQFF. The gene calls are TRBV5-1 and TRBJ2-1; TRBD1 matches 7 bases. There are 15 residues in the CDR3. The trim removed 1 base at V and 4 bases at J, leaving 5 bases unmatched. Per the germline V gene, CDR1 is SGHRS and CDR2 is YFSETQ.

This rearrangement joins TRBV9 to TRBJ1-2; 7 nucleotides agree with TRBD1. Germline loops: CDR1 SGDLS, CDR2 YYNGEE. The CDR3 length is 15 residues. With 3 bases clipped from V and 3 bases from J, the junction kept 8 bases outside the gene matches. The CDR3 here is CASSGAGGKDYGYTF. The CDR3, as DNA: TGTGCCAGCAGCGGTGCAGGGGGGAAGGACTATGGCTACACCTTC.

The genes are TRBV3-1 (or the pseudogene TRBV3-2) and TRBJ2-5; 9 bases agree with TRBD2. V gave up 4 bases and J gave up 9 bases; unmatched junction bases: 9. From germline, CDR1 is LGHDT and CDR2 YNNKEL (reference sequence). This CDR3 comprises 14 residues. CDR3 nucleotides: TGTGCCAGCAGCCTCGCTAGCGGGGTGGCGGCCCAGTACTTC. It is translated as CASSLASGVAAQYF.

The gene calls are TRBV14 and TRBJ1-1; D not certain. The CDR3 is 14 amino acids. Germline-derived CDR1 and CDR2 are SGHDN and FVKESK. V was pared by 1 base and J by 0 bases, with 6 bases between. CDR3 sequence: CASSQGAVNTEAFF. CDR3 sequence (DNA): TGTGCCAGCAGCCAAGGAGCGGTGAACACTGAAGCTTTCTTT.

This rearrangement joins TRBV3-1 (or the pseudogene TRBV3-2) to TRBJ1-4; 7 nucleotides line up with TRBD1. V was pared by 0 bases and J by 7 bases, with 8 bases of the junction left unmatched. The CDR3 contains 16 residues. Germline V CDR1 and CDR2: LGHDT, YNNKEL (reference sequence). The CDR3 DNA follows: TGTGCCAGCAGCCAAGACTGGCCAGGGGGTGTTGAAAAACTGTTTTTT. Its protein product is CASSQDWPGGVEKLFF.

The J gene is TRBJ2-7, the V gene TRBV15; TRBD2 matches 12 bases. Germline V lookup: CDR1 LNHNV, CDR2 YYDKDF (reference sequence). The CDR3 runs to 16 residues. With 5 bases clipped from V and 3 bases from J, the junction kept 8 bases outside the gene matches. The CDR3 DNA reads TGTGCCACCAGCGTCCGACTAGCGGGGGTTAGCTACGAGCAGTACGTC. This gives the protein CATSVRLAGVSYEQYV.

As concerns this clone: In the same sample, other DNA sequences code for this CDR3. V and J are TRBV29-1 and TRBJ1-1; no clear D gene. V dropped 6 bases and J dropped 0 bases, with 8 bases sitting between them. CDR1 and CDR2 from the germline V gene are SQVTM and ANQGSEA. The CDR3 contains 12 residues. CDR3 bases: TGCAGCGTGGCGGGTCTGAACACTGAAGCTTTCTTT. Amino acid sequence: CSVAGLNTEAFF.

V usage is TRBV7-7 and J usage is TRBJ2-5; 13 bases match TRBD2. Trimming removed 3 bases from V and 1 base from J; junction bases left unmatched: 14. The CDR3 is 20 amino acids. The germline gives CDR1 SSHAT, CDR2 FNYEAQ (reference sequence). This CDR3 is CASSLGRRLAGGPAQETQYF. DNA for the CDR3: TGTGCCAGCAGCTTGGGGAGGAGACTAGCGGGGGGCCCGGCCCAAGAGACCCAGTACTTC.

The table lists this clone with a count of one. The chain carries TRBV7-2 and TRBJ2-7; a possible D gene is TRBD2 (5 bases). CDR1 and CDR2 from the germline V gene are SGHTA and FQGNSA. There are 14 residues in the CDR3. V was shortened by 1 base and J by 2 bases, with 9 bases between the two germline ends. The CDR3 nucleotides are TGTGCCAGCAGCTTAGACCGGGATACCTACGAGCAGTACGTC. Protein product: CASSLDRDTYEQYV.

The chain uses TRBV2 and TRBJ2-3, with 9 nucleotides matching TRBD1. V shed 2 bases, J shed 6 bases, and the junction held 6 bases outside the gene matches. The CDR3 has 15 residues. From germline, CDR1 is SNHLY and CDR2 FYNNEI. DNA of the CDR3: TGTGCCAGCAGTGAACTGACAGGGGGTGCGGATACGCAGTATTTT. Translation: CASSELTGGADTQYF.

V gene TRBV20-1 combines with J gene TRBJ1-1; D is uncertain. CDR1 and CDR2 from the germline V gene are DFQATT and SNEGSKA (reference sequence). The CDR3 extends over 9 amino acids. Written as DNA, the CDR3 is TGCAGGAGCGACACTGAAGCTTTCTTT. Residues: CRSDTEAFF.

The rearrangement uses TRBV2 and TRBJ2-1; 12 bases agree with TRBD2. V trimming: 3 bases; J trimming: 9 bases; junction bases outside the gene matches: 9. In germline, CDR1 is SNHLY, CDR2 FYNNEI. CDR3 length: 16 residues. In nucleotides, the CDR3 is TGTGCCAGCAGTGATGCCCTACTAGCGGGGGGAGCTGAGCAGTTCTTC. The encoded protein is CASSDALLAGGAEQFF.

The genes are TRBV3-1 (or the pseudogene TRBV3-2) and TRBJ1-2, with D unresolved. There are 14 residues in the CDR3. Germline CDR1 reads LGHDT; CDR2 reads YNNKEL (reference sequence). V was cut by 4 bases and J by 4 bases, with 13 bases left in between. The CDR3 DNA is TGTGCCAGCAGCCCTGGAGACGGACCCTATGGCTACACCTTC. Encoded protein: CASSPGDGPYGYTF.

The CDR3 spells CASSTEPGSYGYTF. The DNA for the CDR3 is TGTGCCAGCAGCACAGAACCCGGGAGCTATGGCTACACCTTC. The chain couples TRBV9 to TRBJ1-2; no definite D call. The CDR3 has 14 residues. Germline CDR1 SGDLS, CDR2 YYNGEE. V was shortened by 4 bases and J by 4 bases, with 14 bases between the two germline ends.

The rearrangement uses TRBV11-1 and TRBJ2-1; 10 bases line up with TRBD2. CDR3 length equals 15 residues. Germline trimming cut 5 bases from V and 6 bases from J; bases unmatched to any gene: 7. CDR1 SGHAT and CDR2 FQDESV come from the germline V gene (reference sequence). Here the CDR3 DNA reads TGTGCCAGCAGCCGGTCATGGACTAGCGGCAATGAGCAGTTCTTC. Translation gives CASSRSWTSGNEQFF.

This clone was found a few times. The chain links TRBV11-3 to TRBJ2-1; D may be TRBD1 or TRBD2 (7 bases each). Germline CDR1 is SGHNT and CDR2 is YENEEA. The germline V and J ends were trimmed by 1 base and 8 bases, with 15 bases remaining between them. This CDR3 has 15 amino acids. Here the CDR3 reads CASSLGGGGNHEQFF. The CDR3 DNA follows: TGTGCCAGCAGCTTAGGGGGAGGGGGCAATCATGAGCAGTTCTTC. The variable domain in full, completed from reference TRBV11-3 and TRBJ2-1, reads EAGVVQSPRYKIIEKKQPVAFWCNPISGHNTLYWYLQNLGQGPELLIRYENEEAVDDSQLPKDRFSAERLKGVDSTLKIQPAELGDSAVYLCASSLGGGGNHEQFFGPGTRLTVL.

This clone qualifies as medium-sized. The gene calls are TRBV10-1 and TRBJ2-2; D call uncertain. V was shortened by 6 bases and J by 2 bases, with 7 bases between the two germline ends. Germline V CDR1 and CDR2: WNHNN, SYGVQD (reference sequence). The CDR3 consists of 13 residues. Here the CDR3 DNA reads TGCGCCAGCAGACGAGATAACACCGGGGAGCTGTTTTTT. Its translation is CASRRDNTGELFF.

The chain links TRBV6-5 to TRBJ2-4; no clear D. Germline CDR1 MNHEY, CDR2 SVGAGI. The ends were cut back, 5 bases at V and 3 bases at J, with 11 bases in the middle. The CDR3 covers 14 residues. Written as DNA, the CDR3 is TGTGCCAGCAGTAAAACGGACGGCAAAAACATTCAGTACTTC. Translation gives CASSKTDGKNIQYF.

The J gene is TRBJ2-3, the V gene TRBV10-3, with 12 nucleotides matching TRBD2. This CDR3 spans 16 amino acids. Germline CDR1 reads ENHRY; CDR2 reads SYGVKD. V gave up 5 bases and J gave up 1 base; unmatched junction bases: 4. CDR3 coding DNA: TGTGCCATCAGTATAAGACTAGCGGGGGGCACAGATACGCAGTATTTT. This codes for CAISIRLAGGTDTQYF.

The genes are TRBV27 and TRBJ2-2; possible D gene TRBD2, 6 bases. Germline V gene data show CDR1 as MNHEY and CDR2 as SMNVEV (reference sequence). This CDR3 contains 16 residues. Between the trimmed V and J ends, which lost 5 bases and 0 bases, there was a span of 13 bases. This chain's CDR3 is CASSLGLHANTGELFF. The CDR3 DNA reads TGTGCCAGCAGTCTGGGACTTCACGCGAACACCGGGGAGCTGTTTTTT.

The CDR3, as DNA: TGCAGCGTCGCTATCGGGACAGGGGGCACTGAAGCTTTCTTT. Its translation: CSVAIGTGGTEAFF. The chain employs TRBV29-1 and TRBJ1-1; 11 nucleotides align to TRBD1. Germline values: CDR1 SQVTM, CDR2 ANQGSEA. V trimming: 6 bases; J trimming: 4 bases; junction bases outside the gene matches: 7. The CDR3 consists of 14 residues. Full variable domain (missing parts from reference TRBV29-1 and TRBJ1-1): SAVISQKPSRDICQRGTSLTIQCQVDSQVTMMFWYRQQPGQSLTLIATANQGSEATYESGFVIDKFPISRPNLTFSTLTVSNMSPEDSSIYLCSVAIGTGGTEAFFGQGTRLTVV.

This chain connects TRBV5-4 to TRBJ2-7, with D uncertain. CDR3 length: 12 residues. The V end lost 0 bases, the J end lost 3 bases, and 4 bases lay between the germline ends. The germline V gene has CDR1 SGHNT and CDR2 YYREEE (reference sequence). In DNA, the CDR3 is TGTGCCAGCAGCTTGGGCCACTACGAGCAGTACTTC. It encodes CASSLGHYEQYF.

This CDR3 reads CASSPRTSGNTGELFF. The CDR3 DNA follows: TGTGCCAGCAGCCCTCGGACTAGCGGTAACACCGGGGAGCTGTTTTTT. The chain couples TRBV11-2 to TRBJ2-2, with 10 bases identical to TRBD2. The CDR3 spans 16 residues. V shed 5 bases, J shed 2 bases, and the junction held 5 bases outside the gene matches. Germline V gene lookup returns CDR1 SGHAT and CDR2 FQNNGV.

This clone was recorded once. The chain recombines TRBV19 with TRBJ1-1; D is uncertain. CDR3 size: 13 residues. V was clipped by 5 bases and J by 2 bases, with 9 bases between them. Germline CDR1 and CDR2: LNHDA and SQIVND (reference sequence). This CDR3 reads CASSAQANTEAFF. In nucleotides, the CDR3 is TGTGCCAGTAGTGCTCAGGCAAACACTGAAGCTTTCTTT.

V gene TRBV21-1 combines with J gene TRBJ1-5; the table's D call TRBD1 went unverified against the DNA. TRBV21-1 is labeled a pseudogene. CDR3 length equals 17 residues. The CDR3 loop is CASSKAGDRGPAEPQHF. The CDR3 bases are TGTGCCAGCAGCAAAGCCGGGGACAGGGGCCCCGCAGAGCCCCAGCATTTT.

The chain employs TRBV19 and TRBJ1-1; 8 bases line up with TRBD1. V trimming: 9 bases; J trimming: 7 bases; junction bases outside the gene matches: 7. The V gene's germline CDR1 is LNHDA and CDR2 SQIVND (reference sequence). The CDR3 has 12 residues. CDR3: CASGTGLNEAFF. The DNA of the CDR3 is TGTGCCAGCGGGACAGGACTTAATGAAGCTTTCTTT.

CDR3: CASSEGWVTGTDGYTF. CDR3 coding DNA: TGTGCCAGCAGTGAAGGGTGGGTGACAGGGACCGATGGCTACACCTTC. The chain joins TRBV2 to TRBJ1-2; 7 nucleotides align to TRBD1. V shed 1 base, J shed 6 bases, and the junction held 11 bases outside the gene matches. CDR1 SNHLY and CDR2 FYNNEI come from the germline V gene. The CDR3 runs 16 residues.